The rows below give T cell receptor beta chains drawn from one sample of a study of vaccination and CD4 T cells after COVID-19. TCRdb re-called the PCR reads with MiXCR, one entry per CDR3 protein. The sample shows several thousand distinct CDR3 sequences, 28% of them seen only once. The antigens for these receptors are not known. Specimen: CD4+ T cells from blood, cultured in vitro. These receptors were obtained from a human donor in good health. Both conserved end residues are part of each CDR3. A D gene is named only where the DNA matches it firmly. A clone size is listed for some rows: how often the clone was seen (once, few, many), or a class if it is expanded.

j_call d_call clone_size v_call cdr3_nt cdr3_aa
TRBJ2-5 . . TRBV5-1 TGCGCCAGCAGACTGGAGGAGGAGACCCAGTACTTC CASRLEEETQYF
TRBJ1-2 . few TRBV19 TGTGCCAGTAGTATAGATGTGAACTACTATGGCTACACCTTC CASSIDVNYYGYTF
TRBJ2-3 TRBD2 . TRBV2 TGTGCCAGCAGTCCTAATGGCGGGGGGTTCTCAGATACGCAGTATTTT CASSPNGGGFSDTQYF
TRBJ1-1 . few TRBV5-1 TGCGCCAGCAGCTTGCCAGGGAGGGCTGAAGCTTTCTTT CASSLPGRAEAFF
TRBJ2-3 . . TRBV6-5 TGTGCCAGCAGTTACTCTCCTTTACGCACGCAGTATTTT CASSYSPLRTQYF
TRBJ2-7 . . TRBV27 TGTGCCAGCAGCTTGGAGGGAACCTACGAGCAGTACTTC CASSLEGTYEQYF
TRBJ2-7 TRBD1 few TRBV6-1 TGTGCCAGCAGTCAAGACAGGGACTACGAGCAGTACTTC CASSQDRDYEQYF
TRBJ1-1 . large TRBV12-3/TRBV12-4 TGTGCCAGCAGGCTGACAGGTTACATGAACACTGAAGCTTTCTTT CASRLTGYMNTEAFF
TRBJ2-2 . few TRBV6-5 TGTGCCAGCAGTTACGTGGGGAACGGGGAGCTGTTTTTT CASSYVGNGELFF
TRBJ1-1 . once TRBV5-1 TGCGCCAGCAGCTTGGCCTCAGACAACACTGAAGCTTTCTTT CASSLASDNTEAFF
TRBJ2-1 TRBD1 few TRBV6-4 TGTGCCAGCAGCTCAGCGGCAGGGGGATCCTACAATGAGCAGTTCTTC CASSSAAGGSYNEQFF
TRBJ1-1 . few TRBV6-1 TGTGCCAGCAAACGTCCGGCCACGGGCACTGAAGCTTTCTTT CASKRPATGTEAFF
TRBJ1-6 . medium-sized TRBV6-1 TGTGCCAGCAGTCCCCGGACAGTATCTTCACCCCTCCACTTT CASSPRTVSSPLHF
TRBJ1-5 . few TRBV6-1 TGTGCCAGCAGGGAGACGATCTCGTATCAGCCCCAGCATTTT CASRETISYQPQHF
TRBJ1-6 TRBD1 medium-sized TRBV20-1 TGCAGTGCTAGCGGGACAGTCGGGTTGCCCCTCCACTTT CSASGTVGLPLHF
TRBJ1-5 . . TRBV18 TGTGCCAGCTCACGGGGGTCACAGAGCAATCAGCCCCAGCATTTT CASSRGSQSNQPQHF
TRBJ1-5 . . TRBV9 TGTGCCAGCAGCGTAGGTCCAGAAAACCCCATCAATCCCCAGCATTTT CASSVGPENPINPQHF
TRBJ2-5 . . TRBV7-9 TGTGCCAGCAGCTTATCGGGCGGGGTGGAGACCCAGTACTTC CASSLSGGVETQYF
TRBJ1-5 . once TRBV30 TGTGCCTGGGGCAGTGAAGGGCAGCCCCAGCATTTT CAWGSEGQPQHF
TRBJ1-2 . large TRBV4-1 TGCGCCAGCAGCCAAGAGGAGAATCTGAATGGCTACACCTTC CASSQEENLNGYTF
TRBJ1-2 . medium-sized TRBV6-1 TGTGCCAGCAGGTGGACAGCTAACTATGGCTACACCTTC CASRWTANYGYTF
TRBJ2-7 . . TRBV5-1 TGCGCCAGCAGCACGACGGGTAAGCGGGCCGCCGAGCAGTACTTC CASSTTGKRAAEQYF
TRBJ1-2 . . TRBV18 TGTGCCAGCTCAACATCCTATGGCTACACCTTC CASSTSYGYTF
TRBJ1-1 . few TRBV10-3 TGTGCCATCAGTGGATACGGGGATGAGATTTCTGAAGCTTTCTTT CAISGYGDEISEAFF
TRBJ1-2 TRBD1 medium-sized TRBV20-1 TGCAGTGCCGGGAGGGGGCATGGCTACACCTTC CSAGRGHGYTF
TRBJ1-2 TRBD1 few TRBV11-3 TGTGCCAGCAGCTCCACAGGGGTCCAAAGGCCCGTCTTC CASSSTGVQRPVF
TRBJ2-3 TRBD2 . TRBV4-2 TGTGCCAGCAGCCACGAGTCGAGCGGGGGGTTCGGCCGCACAGATACGCAGTATTTT CASSHESSGGFGRTDTQYF
TRBJ2-5 . . TRBV24-1 TGTGCCACCAGTGAGGGGTACCAAGAGACCCAGTACTTC CATSEGYQETQYF
TRBJ2-6 TRBD1 few TRBV6-5 TGTGCCAGCAGTTACTCTACGCCAGGGGGCGTCTCTGGGGCCAACGTCCTGACTTTC CASSYSTPGGVSGANVLTF
TRBJ1-1 . . TRBV5-1 TGCGCCAGCAGCTTGGCCGGGAGCACTGAAGCTTTCTTT CASSLAGSTEAFF
TRBJ2-7 . few TRBV7-9 TGTGCCAGCAGCTTGCCCCCGTACTACGAGCAGTACTTC CASSLPPYYEQYF
TRBJ1-5 . few TRBV6-1 TGTGCCAGCAACACTTATAGCAATCAGCCCCAGCATTTT CASNTYSNQPQHF
TRBJ1-1 . medium-sized TRBV6-1 TGTGCCAGCACCGAACGGGCGGTCGGAGCTTTCTTT CASTERAVGAFF